The clone carrying this T cell receptor beta chain was recorded many times. TCRdb itself ran the PCR reads through MiXCR, one entry per CDR3 protein. The top ten hold under 14% of the sample, which has 79,000 or so distinct CDR3 sequences, about half seen once. Trimming stripped 1 base from V and 8 bases from J, with 9 bases between. The CDR3 length is 12 residues. In germline, CDR1 is DFQATT, CDR2 SNEGSKA (reference sequence). The entry originates in a study of CDR3 diversity in severe acne. Source material: blood. The chain links TRBV20-1 to TRBJ1-5; D unresolved. The source is a male donor with severe acne vulgaris. The CDR3 nucleotides read TGCAGTGCTAGAGCTCCGAACGAGCCCCAGCATTTT. It specifies CSARAPNEPQHF.